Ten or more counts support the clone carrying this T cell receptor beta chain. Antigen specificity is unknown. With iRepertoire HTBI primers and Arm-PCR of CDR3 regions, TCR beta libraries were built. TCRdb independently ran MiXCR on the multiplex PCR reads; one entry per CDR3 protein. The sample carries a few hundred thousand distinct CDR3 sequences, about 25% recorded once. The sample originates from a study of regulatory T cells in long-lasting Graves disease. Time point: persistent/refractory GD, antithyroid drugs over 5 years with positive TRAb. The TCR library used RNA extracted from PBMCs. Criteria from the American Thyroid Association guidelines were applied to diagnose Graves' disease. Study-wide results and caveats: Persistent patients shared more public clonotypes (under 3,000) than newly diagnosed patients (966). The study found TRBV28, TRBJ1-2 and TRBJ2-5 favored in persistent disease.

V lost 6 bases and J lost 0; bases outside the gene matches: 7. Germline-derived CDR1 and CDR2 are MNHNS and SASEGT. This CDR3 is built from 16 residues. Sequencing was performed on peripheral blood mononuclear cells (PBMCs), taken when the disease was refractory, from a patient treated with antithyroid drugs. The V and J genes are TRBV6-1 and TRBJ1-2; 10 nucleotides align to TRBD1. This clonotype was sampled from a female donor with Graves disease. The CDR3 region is CASSKDRGEANYGYTF. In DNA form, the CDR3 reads TGTGCCAGCAGCAAGGACAGGGGGGAAGCTAACTATGGCTACACCTTC.